The text below deals with one TCR beta chain. The data stem from a study of blood T cells in healthy people across ages. PCR was performed a second time for about 6 to 12 cycles using a sample-barcoded 5' primer and a J-beta primer mix. Each CDR3 protein is one row after TCRdb ran MiXCR on the 5' RACE reads. Of approximately 1,700,000 distinct CDR3 sequences listed, approximately 39% are singletons. This TCR was sampled from a human donor in good health. Sequenced: blood.

CDR3 sequence reads: CASSSRSNEQYF. CDR3 nucleotides: TGTGCCAGCAGTTCGAGGTCCAACGAGCAGTACTTC. The rearrangement uses TRBV6-5 and TRBJ2-5; D is unresolved. The DNA end lines up better with TRBJ2-7; the J call may be wrong. The CDR3 runs to 12 residues. Germline V gene sequence: CDR1 MNHEY, CDR2 SVGAGI.